Listed below are T cell receptor beta chains from one sample, sequenced in a study of T-cell memory formation after mild COVID-19. One entry per CDR3 protein, called by TCRdb with MiXCR from the 5' RACE reads. The profile shows a few hundred thousand distinct CDR3 sequences, roughly 10% of them singletons. Sample: PBMCs or a T cell subset sorted from them (not recorded which). Receptor source: a man aged 18 to 29 who had mild COVID-19 (a few samples of this study predate the infection). Cell type and time point are not known. CDR3s leave out the opening cysteine and the closing phenylalanine or tryptophan.

v_call | cdr3_length | cdr3_aa
TRBV28 | 10 | ASAGSTDTQY
TRBV7-2 | 12 | ASSLWGKDGELF
TRBV12-3/TRBV12-4 | 12 | ASGPTGPGIEQF
TRBV28 | 13 | ASRWGAHSTGELF
TRBV20-1 | 14 | SARDGQAATKNIQY
TRBV5-1 | 13 | ASSPVSTPPETQY
TRBV20-1 | 11 | SAPGQGQKTQY
TRBV4-1 | 13 | ASSQVAGPNEKLF
TRBV5-4 | 13 | ASSRPLGESYEQY
TRBV3-1 | 12 | ASSRVSGANVLT
TRBV4-3 | 13 | ASSQDGTGAYEQY
TRBV5-1 | 12 | ASSLGPAEETQY
TRBV4-3 | 13 | ASSQLTGGSYEQY
TRBV7-3 | 15 | ASSFRHKQGAPQPQH
TRBV7-2 | 13 | ASSSGQAYTDTQY
TRBV5-6 | 15 | ASSRGDRGQKFGELF